This is a list of T cell receptor beta chains from one sample in a study of molecular identifiers for immune sequencing clone quantification. TCRdb passed the PCR reads through MiXCR, listing each CDR3 protein once. The repertoire holds 88,000 or so distinct CDR3 sequences, with 21% as singletons. Sequenced: naive CD8+ T cells from blood, with Jurkat cell RNA spiked in. Every receptor here comes from a human donor in good health. Some libraries in this study had Jurkat cell RNA spiked in. Both conserved end residues are part of each CDR3. D genes are given only for firm matches. Clone size is not always given. Where it is, it says once, few, many or a class for expanded clones.

>TRBJ2-5|TRBD2|few|TRBV11-2
TGTGCCAGCAGCTTCACGCGGGAGGGCCGAGAGACCCAGTACTTC
CASSFTREGRETQYF
>TRBJ2-3|.|many|TRBV11-2
TGTGCCAGCAGTCTAGGGGTGGGGAGTGGAGATACGCAGTATTTT
CASSLGVGSGDTQYF
>TRBJ2-1|.|.|TRBV6-1
TGTGCCAGCAGTGACAGGGCCAGGTTCAATGAGCAGTTCTTC
CASSDRARFNEQFF
>TRBJ2-3|TRBD1|many|TRBV4-3
TGCGCCAGCAGCCAAGACCGAACGACAGGGCTCGGCGCAGATACGCAGTATTTT
CASSQDRTTGLGADTQYF
>TRBJ2-2|.|many|TRBV13
TGTGCCAGCACCCCTGGCGCCGGTGACAGCCGGAACACCGGGGAGCTGTTTTTT
CASTPGAGDSRNTGELFF
>TRBJ2-7|.|many|TRBV5-4
TGTGCCAGCAGCGGGGGGAATGGCTACGAGCAGTACTTC
CASSGGNGYEQYF
>TRBJ2-7|.|many|TRBV20-1
TGCAGTGCTAGAGATCATAGGCAGGGGATGTACGAGCAGTACTTC
CSARDHRQGMYEQYF
>TRBJ1-1|.|many|TRBV6-5
TGTGCCAGCAGTTACTCTATAGGTCCGAAAACTGAAGCTTTCTTT
CASSYSIGPKTEAFF
>TRBJ2-4|.|few|TRBV12-3/TRBV12-4
TGTGCCAGCAGCAGGGACTCCCTCATTCAGTACTTC
CASSRDSLIQYF
>TRBJ2-4|TRBD1|many|TRBV15
TGTGCCACCAGCAGTCCACAAGCGACAGGGGCCGCCGCCAAAAACATTCAGTACTTC
CATSSPQATGAAAKNIQYF
>TRBJ1-5|.|few|TRBV27
TGTGCCAGCAGTTTAAGAGGGGTCAATCAGCCCCAGCATTTT
CASSLRGVNQPQHF
>TRBJ2-3|.|many|TRBV9
TGTGCCAGCAGCGCCAGGGACACCTCTAGCACAGATACGCAGTATTTT
CASSARDTSSTDTQYF
>TRBJ2-5|.|.|TRBV15
TGTGCCACCAGCAGCGACTGGGGCGAGACCCAGTACTTC
CATSSDWGETQYF
>TRBJ2-7|.|few|TRBV19
TGTGCCAGCACGCCAGGGACATCTGGGGCCTACGAGCAGTACTTC
CASTPGTSGAYEQYF
>TRBJ2-3|TRBD2|.|TRBV15
TGTGCCACCAGCGGAATAACTAGCGGGAGTTTTGCAGATACGCAGTATTTT
CATSGITSGSFADTQYF
>TRBJ1-3|.|.|TRBV4-3
TGCGCCAGCAGCCAAGACGGGCGTTCCTCTGGAAGCACCATATATTTT
CASSQDGRSSGSTIYF
>TRBJ1-1|.|many|TRBV6-2/TRBV6-3
TGTGCCAGCAGTTTCAGGGAGAACACTGAAGCTTTCTTT
CASSFRENTEAFF
>TRBJ2-7|.|few|TRBV27
TGTGCCAGCAGTTTACTTAAGGGAAGCTCCTACGAGCAGTACTTC
CASSLLKGSSYEQYF
>TRBJ2-7|.|few|TRBV20-1
TGCAGTGCTAGAACGGTAGCAGCCACCTACGAGCAGTACTTC
CSARTVAATYEQYF
>TRBJ2-3|.|many|TRBV7-3
TGTGCCAGCAGCCCCCGAGGGGATTACACAGATACGCAGTATTTT
CASSPRGDYTDTQYF
>TRBJ2-7|.|few|TRBV7-9
TGTGCCAGCAGCTTAGATACTAGCATTTCCTACGAGCAGTACTTC
CASSLDTSISYEQYF
>TRBJ1-6|.|many|TRBV19
TGTGCCAGTAGCCCCGGGACGGAAATTTCACCCCTCCACTTT
CASSPGTEISPLHF
>TRBJ2-2|TRBD2|.|TRBV5-6
TGTGCCAGCAGCTTGGATACAGCGGGGGCCACCGGGGAGCCGTTTTTT
CASSLDTAGATGEPFF
>TRBJ2-7|.|.|TRBV9
TGTGCCAGCAGCGTATCCCCAGGGAGCTCCTACGAGCAGTACTTC
CASSVSPGSSYEQYF
>TRBJ1-2|TRBD1|many|TRBV4-3
TGCGCCAGCAGCCAGGCCTATATCGGGACAGGGTCGAATGGCTACACCTTC
CASSQAYIGTGSNGYTF
>TRBJ2-1|.|.|TRBV18
TGTGCCAGCTCCCCGACGGCGGGGTACAATGAGCAGTTCTTC
CASSPTAGYNEQFF
>TRBJ2-7|TRBD2|.|TRBV14
TGTGCCAGCAGCCAAGGTATGCTAGCGGATGGGGAGCAGTACTTC
CASSQGMLADGEQYF
>TRBJ1-4|TRBD1|many|TRBV6-1
TGTGCCAGCAGTGATGGACAGGGTACTAATGAAAAACTGTTTTTT
CASSDGQGTNEKLFF
>TRBJ2-1|TRBD2|.|TRBV29-1
TGCAGCGTTGGACTAGCGGCAACAACCTACAATGAGCAGTTCTTC
CSVGLAATTYNEQFF
>TRBJ2-3|TRBD1|many|TRBV14
TGTGCCAGCAGCCAGGTACAGGGGGCCCGCACAGATACGCAGTATTTT
CASSQVQGARTDTQYF
>TRBJ2-2|.|many|TRBV4-3
TGCGCCAGCAGCCCTGAACCGGGGAACACCGGGGAGCTGTTTTTT
CASSPEPGNTGELFF
>TRBJ2-7|TRBD1|many|TRBV7-9
TGTGCCAGCAGCTTCCTAGGACAGGGAATTGCCTACGAGCAGTACTTC
CASSFLGQGIAYEQYF
>TRBJ2-1|TRBD2|many|TRBV4-1
TGCGCCAGCAGCCAAAACCTAGCGGGGACATACAATGAGCAGTTCTTC
CASSQNLAGTYNEQFF
>TRBJ2-7|.|few|TRBV3-1
TGTGCCAGCAGCCAAGCTCAGGGTGGCGAGCAGTACTTC
CASSQAQGGEQYF
>TRBJ2-5|TRBD2|.|TRBV15
TGTGCCACCAGCCGCGAGACCAGCGGGGGTAAAGAGACCCGGTACTTC
CATSRETSGGKETRYF
>TRBJ2-7|TRBD1|many|TRBV6-2/TRBV6-3
TGTGCCAGCAGAGGACAGGGCCCATACGAGCAGTACTTC
CASRGQGPYEQYF
>TRBJ1-3|.|.|TRBV12-3/TRBV12-4
TGTGCCAGCAGTTTAGTCGGAAGCTCTGGAAACACCATATATTTT
CASSLVGSSGNTIYF
>TRBJ1-2|.|.|TRBV30
TGTGCCTGGAAGAAGGCCTACTATGGCTACACCTTC
CAWKKAYYGYTF
>TRBJ1-1|.|.|TRBV6-5
TGTGCCAGCAGGGTCGGGGGTTTGGCTGACACTGAAGCTTTCTTT
CASRVGGLADTEAFF
>TRBJ1-5|TRBD1|many|TRBV20-1
TGCAGTGCCCGAACAGGGGGCTTAGGGCCCCAGCATTTT
CSARTGGLGPQHF
>TRBJ2-1|.|.|TRBV6-2/TRBV6-3
TGTGCCAGCAGTTACTACAGGGACAATGAGCAGTTCTTC
CASSYYRDNEQFF
>TRBJ2-7|TRBD1|many|TRBV6-5
TGTGCCAGCAGTTTAGACAGGGGTGGGTACGAGCAGTACTTC
CASSLDRGGYEQYF